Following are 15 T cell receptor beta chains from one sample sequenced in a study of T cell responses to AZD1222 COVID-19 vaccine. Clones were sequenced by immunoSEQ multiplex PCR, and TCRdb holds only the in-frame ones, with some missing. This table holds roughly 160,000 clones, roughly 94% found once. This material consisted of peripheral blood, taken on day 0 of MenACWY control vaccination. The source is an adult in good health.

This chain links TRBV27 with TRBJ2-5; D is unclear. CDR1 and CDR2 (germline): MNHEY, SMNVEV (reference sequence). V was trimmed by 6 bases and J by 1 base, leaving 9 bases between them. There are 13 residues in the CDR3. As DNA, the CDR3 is TGTGCCAGCAGCCGACTGTTCCAAGAGACCCAGTACTTC. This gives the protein CASSRLFQETQYF.

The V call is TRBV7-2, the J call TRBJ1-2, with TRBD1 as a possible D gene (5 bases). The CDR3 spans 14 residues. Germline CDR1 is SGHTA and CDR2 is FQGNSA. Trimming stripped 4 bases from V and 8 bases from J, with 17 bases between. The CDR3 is CASSSSQGRIGYTF. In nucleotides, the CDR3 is TGTGCCAGCAGCTCCTCCCAGGGACGGATCGGCTACACCTTC.

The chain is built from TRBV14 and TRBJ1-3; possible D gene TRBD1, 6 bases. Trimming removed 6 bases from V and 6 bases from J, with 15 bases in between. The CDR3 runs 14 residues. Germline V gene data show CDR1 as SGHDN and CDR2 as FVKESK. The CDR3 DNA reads TGTGCCAGCAGGTTACAGGGAAATTTAAACACCATATATTTT. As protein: CASRLQGNLNTIYF.

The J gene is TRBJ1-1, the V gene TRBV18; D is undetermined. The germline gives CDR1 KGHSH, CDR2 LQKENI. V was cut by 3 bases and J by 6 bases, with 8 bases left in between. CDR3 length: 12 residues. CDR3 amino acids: CASSPVSAEAFF. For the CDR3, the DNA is TGTGCCAGCTCACCCGTTTCTGCTGAAGCTTTCTTT.

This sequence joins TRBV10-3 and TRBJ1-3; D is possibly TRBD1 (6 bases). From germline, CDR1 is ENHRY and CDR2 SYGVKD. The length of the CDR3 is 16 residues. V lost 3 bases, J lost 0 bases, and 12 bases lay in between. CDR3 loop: CAISDTGKSSGNTIYF. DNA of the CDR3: TGTGCCATCAGTGACACAGGGAAGAGCTCTGGAAACACCATATATTTT.

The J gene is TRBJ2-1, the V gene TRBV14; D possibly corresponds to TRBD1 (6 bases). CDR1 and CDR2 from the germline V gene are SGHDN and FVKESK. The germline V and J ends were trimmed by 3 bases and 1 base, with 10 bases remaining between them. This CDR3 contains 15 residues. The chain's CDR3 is CASSHRGRSYNEQFF. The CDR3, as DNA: TGTGCCAGCAGCCACAGGGGCAGATCCTACAATGAGCAGTTCTTC.

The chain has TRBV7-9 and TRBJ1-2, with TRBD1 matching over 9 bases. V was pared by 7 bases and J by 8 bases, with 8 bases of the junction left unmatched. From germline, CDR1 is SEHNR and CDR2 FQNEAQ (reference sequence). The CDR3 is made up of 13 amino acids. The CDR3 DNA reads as TGTGCCAGCACCCGAGGGACAGGGCGAGGCTACACCTTC. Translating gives CASTRGTGRGYTF.

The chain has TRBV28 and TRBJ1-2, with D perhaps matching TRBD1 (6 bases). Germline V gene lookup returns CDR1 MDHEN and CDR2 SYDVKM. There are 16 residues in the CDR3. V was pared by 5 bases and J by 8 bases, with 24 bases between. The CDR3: CASSVPGSGGRSGYTF. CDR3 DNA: TGTGCCAGCAGTGTGCCAGGGAGTGGGGGGCGAAGCGGCTACACCTTC.

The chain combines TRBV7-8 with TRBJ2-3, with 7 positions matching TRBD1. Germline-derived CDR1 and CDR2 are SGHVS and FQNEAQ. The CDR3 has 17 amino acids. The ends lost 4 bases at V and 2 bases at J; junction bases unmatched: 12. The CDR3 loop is CASSSTGTARATDTQYF. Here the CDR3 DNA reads TGTGCCAGCAGCTCAACTGGGACAGCTCGTGCCACAGATACGCAGTATTTT.

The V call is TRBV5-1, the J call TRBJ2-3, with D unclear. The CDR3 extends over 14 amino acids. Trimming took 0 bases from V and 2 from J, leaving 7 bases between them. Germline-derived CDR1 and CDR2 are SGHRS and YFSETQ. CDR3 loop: CASSLGEITDTQYF. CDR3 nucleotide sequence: TGCGCCAGCAGCTTGGGAGAGATCACAGATACGCAGTATTTT.

DNA of the CDR3: TGTGCCAGCAGCGGGGGTTGGACTGAAGCTTTCTTT. Protein product: CASSGGWTEAFF. The rearrangement uses TRBV6-5 and TRBJ1-1, with a tentative D call TRBD1 (5 bases). V lost 6 bases and J 5 bases, leaving 10 bases between the germline ends. The CDR3 loop spans 12 amino acids. CDR1 is MNHEY, CDR2 SVGAGI, per germline.

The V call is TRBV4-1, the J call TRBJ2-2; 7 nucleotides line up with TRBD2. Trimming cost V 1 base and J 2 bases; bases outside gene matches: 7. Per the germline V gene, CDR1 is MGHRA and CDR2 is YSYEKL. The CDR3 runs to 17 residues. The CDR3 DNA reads TGCGCCAGCAGCCAAGTAGCCCTAGCGGCAAACACCGGGGAGCTGTTTTTT. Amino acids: CASSQVALAANTGELFF.

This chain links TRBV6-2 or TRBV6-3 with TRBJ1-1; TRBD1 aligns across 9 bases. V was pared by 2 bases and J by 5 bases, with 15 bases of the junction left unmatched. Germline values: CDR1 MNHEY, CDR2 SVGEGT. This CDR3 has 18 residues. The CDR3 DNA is TGTGCCAGCAGTTACGGTGGTCGGGACGGGACAGGGAGGACTGAAGCTTTCTTT. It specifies CASSYGGRDGTGRTEAFF.

The CDR3 region is CASRGESNQPQHF. CDR3 bases: TGTGCCTCTCGGGGAGAGAGCAATCAGCCCCAGCATTTT. The chain uses TRBV10-3 and TRBJ1-5; unclear D gene. V shed 11 bases and J shed 1 base, with 12 bases lying between them. The CDR3 is 13 residues long. CDR1 ENHRY and CDR2 SYGVKD come from the germline V gene.

The CDR3 loop is CASRTYREGTEAFF. The DNA of the CDR3 is TGTGCCAGCAGGACGTACAGGGAAGGCACTGAAGCTTTCTTT. The genes are TRBV2 and TRBJ1-1, with a tentative D call TRBD1 (6 bases). V lost 6 bases, J lost 4 bases, and 15 bases lay in between. This CDR3 spans 14 amino acids. Germline lookup yields CDR1 SNHLY and CDR2 FYNNEI.